Here is one T cell receptor (beta chain) with its context. Seattle's cohort entered during active infection and was followed longitudinally. The length of the CDR3 is 12 residues. The germline V gene encodes CDR1 MNHNY and CDR2 SVGAGI (reference sequence). The germline V and J ends were trimmed by 4 bases and 4 bases, with 7 bases remaining between them. The sample is drawn from a study of blood T cell repertoires in COVID-19. Study-level background: Whether acute or convalescent, the COVID-19 samples came from the United States, Italy and Spain. T cells, B-cell-depleted T cells, or PBMCs provided the cDNA or gDNA that served as material.

Clones were sequenced by immunoSEQ multiplex PCR, and TCRdb holds only the in-frame ones, with some missing. The sample yields roughly 170,000 clones, around 87% seen once. The source material was peripheral blood. The gene calls are TRBV6-6 and TRBJ1-1; the D gene is possibly TRBD1 (5 bases). The source is a woman between 65 and 79 years old with COVID-19, enrolled during active disease. The CDR3, as DNA: TGTGCCAGCAGTTTAGGGGTCACTGAAGCTTTCTTT. Encoded protein: CASSLGVTEAFF.